Below, one T cell receptor (beta chain) is given with its context. The sample comes from a study of T cell responses to AZD1222 COVID-19 vaccine. Some clones are missing from TCRdb's copy, which holds only in-frame ones; the method was immunoSEQ multiplex PCR. This table has just under 90,000 clones, about 91% appearing once. The CDR3 runs to 14 residues. V was trimmed by 2 bases and J by 5 bases, leaving 12 bases between them. Looked up from germline, CDR1 is MDHEN and CDR2 is SYDVKM. The rearrangement joins TRBV28 to TRBJ1-1, with D possibly matching TRBD1 (5 bases). The sample was peripheral blood, taken 28 days after the second AZD1222 dose. This sequence was found in an adult who received the AZD1222 COVID-19 vaccine. The CDR3 DNA is TGTGCCAGCAGTTTAACACAGGTTAGGACTGAAGCTTTCTTT. This gives the protein CASSLTQVRTEAFF. Complete variable domain (other parts from reference TRBV28 and TRBJ1-1): DVKVTQSSRYLVKRTGEKVFLECVQDMDHENMFWYRQDPGLGLRLIYFSYDVKMKEKGDIPEGYSVSREKKERFSLILESASTNQTSMYLCASSLTQVRTEAFFGQGTRLTVV.